This is a list of T cell receptor beta chains from one sample in a study of technical replicates of blood from a handful of donors. Produced via immunoSEQ multiplex PCR; TCRdb's table is partial and in-frame only. In the table there are roughly 90,000 clones, about 94% of which are singletons. The sequencing input was T cells isolated from PBMCs. The receptor source for this set is a human donor in good health. Each CDR3 is given with its conserved first and last residue. A D gene is named only where the DNA matches it firmly. Clone size is stated in some rows and not others, as once, few, many or a class when expanded.

V,size,J,D,DNA,CDR3
TRBV29-1,-,TRBJ2-7,TRBD1,TGCAGCGTTGCAACGGGACAGGACTACGAGCAGTACTTC,CSVATGQDYEQYF
TRBV27,-,TRBJ2-7,-,TGTGCCAGCCGGGACATTGCCTACGAGCAGTACTTC,CASRDIAYEQYF
TRBV2,once,TRBJ2-3,-,TGTGCCAGCAGTGTAAGAGAGTCAGATACGCAGTATTTT,CASSVRESDTQYF
TRBV6-4,-,TRBJ1-2,-,TGTGCCAGCAGTGCCCTAGCCAGGACAGCCTATGGCTACACCTTC,CASSALARTAYGYTF
TRBV5-6,-,TRBJ2-7,TRBD1,TGTGCCAGCAGCCAGAAGGGGACAGGGGGTAAGTACTTC,CASSQKGTGGKYF
TRBV6-1,-,TRBJ1-1,-,TGTGCCAGCGGTCAGGACACAGGCACTGAAGCTTTCTTT,CASGQDTGTEAFF
TRBV5-5,-,TRBJ2-3,TRBD1,TGTGCCAGCAGCTTGTGGCCAGGGGGTAGCACAGATACGCAGTATTTT,CASSLWPGGSTDTQYF
TRBV9,-,TRBJ1-4,-,TGTGCCAGCAGCGCTCTGGATGCTACTAGTGAAAAACTGTTTTTT,CASSALDATSEKLFF
TRBV12-5,-,TRBJ2-5,-,TGTGCTAGTGCCCAAATGCTTAGAAAAGAGACCCAGTACTTC,CASAQMLRKETQYF
TRBV5-1,-,TRBJ2-7,-,TGCGCCAGCAGCTTGATTGGGACTTTGGAGCAGTACTTC,CASSLIGTLEQYF
TRBV2,-,TRBJ1-4,TRBD1,TGTGCCAGCGGTACCGGGACAGGGGCCCTTGCAACTAATGAAAAACTGTTTTTT,CASGTGTGALATNEKLFF
TRBV5-8,-,TRBJ1-2,TRBD1,TGTGCCAGCAGCAGAGGACAGGAAGGCTATGGCTACACCTTC,CASSRGQEGYGYTF
TRBV5-6,once,TRBJ1-2,-,TGTGCCAGCAGCTTAGGACAGTTTCGAGTAGGGGCCTATGGCTACACCTTC,CASSLGQFRVGAYGYTF
TRBV4-1,-,TRBJ2-3,TRBD2,TGCGCCAGCAGCCAAGTACTAGCGGGAGACACAGATACGCAGTATTTT,CASSQVLAGDTDTQYF
TRBV7-9,-,TRBJ2-7,-,TGTGCCAGCAGCCCGCTCGGGGTCCCCCACGAGCAGTACTTC,CASSPLGVPHEQYF
TRBV5-3,-,TRBJ2-7,TRBD1,TGTGCCAGAAGCTTGACGGGACCTCGGACAGGAGTTCGTTACGAGCAGTACTTC,CARSLTGPRTGVRYEQYF
TRBV12-5,-,TRBJ2-3,TRBD2,TGTGCTAGCCGTTTCGGGACTAGTTGGACAGATACGCAGTATTTT,CASRFGTSWTDTQYF
TRBV4-1,-,TRBJ1-1,-,TGCGCCAGCAGCCAGCAGGGGAATTGGGGTGAAGCTTTCTTT,CASSQQGNWGEAFF
TRBV29-1,-,TRBJ1-1,-,TGCAGCGTTGTGGTCTGGTACTCGGGATTCTACACTGAAGCTTTCTTT,CSVVVWYSGFYTEAFF
TRBV9,once,TRBJ2-1,-,TGTGCCAGCAGCGTAAACAGCGGGCCTGGTCATGAGCAGTTCTTC,CASSVNSGPGHEQFF
TRBV28,-,TRBJ2-2,-,TGTGCCAGCAGTCCCCCGACTAGTACCGGGGAGCTGTTTTTT,CASSPPTSTGELFF
TRBV5-1,-,TRBJ2-5,-,TGCGCCAGCAGCCCGGGGGAACAAGAGACCCAGTACTTC,CASSPGEQETQYF
TRBV4-2,-,TRBJ1-4,-,TGTGCCAGCAGCCAGGACCGCAGGGCTTACGAAAAACTGTTTTTT,CASSQDRRAYEKLFF
TRBV30,-,TRBJ1-2,-,TGTGCCTGGGGGGGGGACTATGGCTACACCTTC,CAWGGDYGYTF
TRBV2,-,TRBJ2-1,TRBD2,TGTGCCAGCAGTGAGAGTGGTAGCGGGATCTACAATGAGCAGTTCTTC,CASSESGSGIYNEQFF
TRBV5-1,-,TRBJ1-3,-,TGCGCCAGCAGCTTGGCTGCGAGCTCTGGAAACACCATATATTTT,CASSLAASSGNTIYF
TRBV4-1,-,TRBJ2-7,-,TGCGCCAGCAGCCAGATAGCGGCTAGCTCCTACGAGCAGTACTTC,CASSQIAASSYEQYF
TRBV25-1,-,TRBJ1-1,-,TGTGCCAGCAGTGAGCGGTTGGGCGGGACTGAAGCTTTCTTT,CASSERLGGTEAFF
TRBV27,-,TRBJ2-7,TRBD2,TGTGCCAGCAGTCACCGACTAGCGGGAGTTTATGAGCAGTACTTC,CASSHRLAGVYEQYF
TRBV7-9,once,TRBJ2-1,-,TGTGCCAGCAGTAGTGGAACGGGGGAGCAGTTCTTC,CASSSGTGEQFF
TRBV7-8,-,TRBJ1-1,-,TGTGCCAGCAGCTCCTACAGGGTCGCAGGGACCCACACTGAAGCTTTCTTT,CASSSYRVAGTHTEAFF
TRBV7-3,-,TRBJ2-1,-,TGTGCCAGCAGCTTAGTTGCGGGTTCCTACAATGAGCAGTTCTTC,CASSLVAGSYNEQFF
TRBV4-1,-,TRBJ2-4,-,TGCGCCAGCAGCCAAGTCACGGGACTAGCCAAAAACATTCAGTACTTC,CASSQVTGLAKNIQYF
TRBV27,-,TRBJ2-1,-,TGTGCCAGCAGTTGGGTCGGACAAGGAATTTACAATGAGCAGTTCTTC,CASSWVGQGIYNEQFF
TRBV5-4,once,TRBJ2-6,-,TGTGCCAGCAGCCGAGAAGCGAGCTCTGGGGCCAACGTCCTGACTTTC,CASSREASSGANVLTF
TRBV6-1,-,TRBJ2-5,TRBD1,TGTGCCACGGACAGGGTCCAAGAGACCCAGTACTTC,CATDRVQETQYF
TRBV7-8,-,TRBJ1-1,TRBD1,TGTGCCAGCAGCCAAGACAGGGTGAACACTGAAGCTTTCTTT,CASSQDRVNTEAFF
TRBV5-5,-,TRBJ1-1,-,TGTGCCAGCAGCCCCGCGATATCGAGGACTGAAGCTTTCTTT,CASSPAISRTEAFF
TRBV27,once,TRBJ2-7,-,TGTGCCAGCAGTTTAACCGAGACCTACGAGCAGTACTTC,CASSLTETYEQYF
TRBV9,-,TRBJ1-1,-,TGTGCCAGCAGCGTAGGTGGCGGCCAAAACACTGAAGCTTTCTTT,CASSVGGGQNTEAFF
TRBV28,-,TRBJ1-5,-,TGTGCCAGCAGTTTACTCCAGAGGAGTCGCAATCAGCCCCAGCATTTT,CASSLLQRSRNQPQHF
TRBV13,-,TRBJ1-1,-,TGTGCCAGCAGCTACTGGGACACGGGTGAAGCTTTCTTT,CASSYWDTGEAFF
TRBV4-1,-,TRBJ1-2,-,TGCGCCAGCAGCCAAGGGACAGAAACGTTTTATGGCTACACCTTC,CASSQGTETFYGYTF
TRBV13,once,TRBJ1-2,TRBD1,TGTGCCAGCAGCTTGGGGGTAGGGACAGACGGCTACACCTTC,CASSLGVGTDGYTF
TRBV7-9,-,TRBJ2-7,TRBD2,TGTGCCAGCATCCCTAGCGGGAGCTACGAGCAGTACTTC,CASIPSGSYEQYF
TRBV28,-,TRBJ2-5,TRBD1,TGTGCCAGCAGCCCGGACAGGGGGCTGTGGTCCGATATTAGAGAGACCCAGTACTTC,CASSPDRGLWSDIRETQYF
TRBV6-6,-,TRBJ2-2,TRBD2,TGTGCCAGCAGTTTTATTAGCGGGAGGAACACCGGGGAGCTGTTTTTT,CASSFISGRNTGELFF
TRBV5-6,-,TRBJ2-4,-,TGTGCCAGCAGCTTATTCAGGGGGGACATTCAGTACTTC,CASSLFRGDIQYF
TRBV4-1,-,TRBJ1-4,-,TGCGCCAGCAGCCAAGCGGGGGGGCGACCGAAGGTGGCTAATGAAAAACTGTTTTTT,CASSQAGGRPKVANEKLFF
TRBV7-3,few,TRBJ1-2,TRBD1,TGTGCCAGCAGCTCTCCCAGCCCACAGGGGGCGGACGGCTACACCTTC,CASSSPSPQGADGYTF
TRBV30,-,TRBJ2-7,-,TGTGCCTGGAGTGTACAGGGTTACGAGCAGTACTTC,CAWSVQGYEQYF
TRBV10-3,-,TRBJ1-5,-,TGTGCCATCAGCATGACGGGCGGGCAGCCCCAGCATTTT,CAISMTGGQPQHF
TRBV5-1,-,TRBJ1-2,-,TGCGCCAGCAGCTCGCGGGGCGCTGGGTATGGCTACACCTTC,CASSSRGAGYGYTF